This TCR beta chain was profiled in a study of blood T cell repertoires in COVID-19. About the research overall: The analysed material was cDNA or gDNA that came from T cells, B-cell-depleted T cells, or PBMCs.

The CDR3 is 18 residues long. V shed 4 bases, J shed 4 bases, and the junction held 19 bases outside the gene matches. The V gene's germline CDR1 is SGDLS and CDR2 YYNGEE. Generated by immunoSEQ multiplex PCR, the TCRdb table keeps only in-frame clones and is missing some. The data contain about 400,000 clones, around 90% of them singletons. The TCR originated in a woman aged 40 to 50 with acute COVID-19. V is TRBV9 and J is TRBJ1-2, with 7 nucleotides matching TRBD1. The sample consisted of PBMCs or T cells enriched from blood (not recorded which). CDR3: CASSTIGGGRQKIYGYTF. The DNA of the CDR3 is TGTGCCAGCAGCACCATAGGAGGGGGCCGACAGAAAATCTATGGCTACACCTTC.